The present T cell receptor (beta chain) was sequenced within a study of T cell responses to AZD1222 COVID-19 vaccine. Study-wide findings and caveats: Clonal diversity was possibly underestimated, and white British individuals and females predominated among donors.

As for this clone: Antigen: not known. One end of the junction is discordant with germline, which a read error may explain.

Assay: immunoSEQ multiplex PCR; the TCRdb copy retains only in-frame clones and omits some. The data hold about 150,000 clones, with approximately 88% observed a single time. The CDR3 extends over 13 amino acids. Germline V gene sequence: CDR1 LNHNV, CDR2 YYDKDF (reference sequence). Some second doses came at about 4 weeks and others at about 12 weeks; these were pooled. This material consisted of peripheral blood, taken 28 days after the second AZD1222 dose. The chain couples TRBV15 to TRBJ1-1, with D possibly being TRBD1 (6 bases). This sequence originates from an adult who received the AZD1222 COVID-19 vaccine. The DNA for the CDR3 is TGTGCCACCAGCAGAGATCGGGACAATCCGCTGGGCTTT. Translated: CATSRDRDNPLGF. Full variable domain (remainder filled in from reference TRBV15 and TRBJ1-1): DAMVIQNPRYQVTQFGKPVTLSCSQTLNHNVMYWYQQKSSQAPKLLFHYYDKDFNNEADTPDNFQSRRPNTSFCFLDIRSPGLGDTAMYLCATSRDRDNPLGFGQGTRLTVV.